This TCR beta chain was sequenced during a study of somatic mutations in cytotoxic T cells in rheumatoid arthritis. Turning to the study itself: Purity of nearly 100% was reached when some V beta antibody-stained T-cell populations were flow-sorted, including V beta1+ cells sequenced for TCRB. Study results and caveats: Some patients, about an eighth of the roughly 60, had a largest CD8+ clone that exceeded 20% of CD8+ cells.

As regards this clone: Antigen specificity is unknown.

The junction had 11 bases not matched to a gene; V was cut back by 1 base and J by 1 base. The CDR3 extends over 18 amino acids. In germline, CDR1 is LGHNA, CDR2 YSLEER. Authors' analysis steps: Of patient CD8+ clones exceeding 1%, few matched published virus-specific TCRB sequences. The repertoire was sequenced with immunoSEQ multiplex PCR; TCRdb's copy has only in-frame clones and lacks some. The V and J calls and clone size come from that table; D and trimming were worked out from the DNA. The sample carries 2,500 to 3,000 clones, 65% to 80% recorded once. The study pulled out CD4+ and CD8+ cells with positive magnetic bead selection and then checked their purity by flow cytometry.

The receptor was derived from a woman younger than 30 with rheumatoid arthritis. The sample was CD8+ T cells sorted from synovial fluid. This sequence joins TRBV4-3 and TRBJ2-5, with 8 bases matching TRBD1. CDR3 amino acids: CASSQVGQGAVSQETQYF. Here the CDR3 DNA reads TGCGCCAGCAGCCAAGTTGGACAGGGAGCAGTGTCCCAAGAGACCCAGTACTTC.